Each of the 14 T cell receptor beta chains below was sequenced from the same sample in a study of early T cells in non-severe SARS-CoV-2 infection. TCRdb redid the calling of the 5' RACE reads with MiXCR, one entry per CDR3 protein. Of approximately 120,000 distinct CDR3 sequences in the sample, about 16% were seen once. The sequencing sample was made of whole blood. These receptors originate from an adult who was a healthcare worker with PCR-confirmed SARS-CoV-2 infection or an uninfected control (not recorded which).

This chain joins TRBV7-9 and TRBJ2-5; 10 nucleotides match TRBD1. The CDR3 has 16 residues. Germline values: CDR1 SEHNR, CDR2 FQNEAQ (reference sequence). With V trimmed by 4 bases and J by 4 bases, 9 bases remained unmatched. This CDR3 is CASSSSPGQGTETQYF. In DNA, the CDR3 is TGTGCCAGCAGCTCTTCTCCGGGACAGGGGACAGAGACCCAGTACTTC.

This clonotype was seen at least ten times. The chain links TRBV6-4 to TRBJ2-3, with 7 bases fitting TRBD2. Trimming cost V 2 bases and J 2 bases; bases outside gene matches: 4. The CDR3 loop spans 15 amino acids. Germline V gene data show CDR1 as MRHNA and CDR2 as SNTAGT. The CDR3 here is CASSDGGGITDTQYF. CDR3 nucleotides: TGTGCCAGCAGTGACGGCGGGGGTATCACAGATACGCAGTATTTT.

The V gene is TRBV5-4, the J gene TRBJ2-2, with D perhaps given as TRBD1 or TRBD2 (5 bases each). Deletions cut 0 bases from V and 5 bases from J, with 11 bases between. Germline lookup yields CDR1 SGHNT and CDR2 YYREEE (reference sequence). The CDR3 totals 15 residues. DNA of the CDR3: TGTGCCAGCAGCTTGGAAGAGGGGTGGACCGGGGAGCTGTTTTTT. Encoded protein: CASSLEEGWTGELFF.

This clonotype was seen a few times. This chain uses TRBV2 with TRBJ2-5, with D perhaps matching TRBD2 (5 bases). The germline V and J ends were trimmed by 1 base and 6 bases, with 12 bases remaining between them. The CDR3 loop spans 14 amino acids. Germline V gene data show CDR1 as SNHLY and CDR2 as FYNNEI. CDR3 bases: TGTGCCAGCAGTGAAGAGTCAGCGGCACAGACCCAGTACTTC. This translates into CASSEESAAQTQYF. Combining the CDR3 with reference TRBV2 and TRBJ2-5 gives the whole variable domain EPEVTQTPSHQVTQMGQEVILRCVPISNHLYFYWYRQILGQKVEFLVSFYNNEISEKSEIFDDQFSVERPDGSNFTLKIRSTKLEDSAMYFCASSEESAAQTQYFGPGTRLLVL.

This clonotype was counted a few times. The chain is built from TRBV28 and TRBJ1-1, with D possibly matching TRBD1 (6 bases). Trimming took off 3 bases at V and 11 bases at J, with 16 bases between the two ends. This CDR3 spans 13 amino acids. Germline CDR1 and CDR2: MDHEN and SYDVKM. The CDR3, as DNA: TGTGCCAGCAGTTTGGCCCAGGGGTTCGAGGCTTTCTTT. Encoded protein: CASSLAQGFEAFF.

This clonotype has more than one count but fewer than ten. This chain joins TRBV3-1 and TRBJ2-3, with 8 positions matching TRBD1. CDR3 length: 17 amino acids. After removal of 4 bases from V and 4 bases from J, the junction contained 13 bases not matched to a gene. Germline lookup yields CDR1 LGHDT and CDR2 YNNKEL (reference sequence). The CDR3 here is CASSLHPGQASADTQYF. In DNA form, the CDR3 reads TGTGCCAGCAGCCTCCACCCGGGACAGGCATCGGCAGATACGCAGTATTTT.

The sample holds many counts of this clonotype. This sequence joins TRBV7-9 and TRBJ1-5; TRBD1 might be the D (5 bases). The CDR3 extends over 13 amino acids. The ends were cut back, 4 bases at V and 2 bases at J, with 6 bases in the middle. Per germline, CDR1 SEHNR and CDR2 FQNEAQ (reference sequence). CDR3 sequence reads: CASSSGGNQPQHF. In nucleotides, the CDR3 is TGTGCCAGCAGCTCGGGGGGCAATCAGCCCCAGCATTTT. The full variable domain, completed using reference TRBV7-9 and TRBJ1-5, is DTGVSQNPRHKITKRGQNVTFRCDPISEHNRLYWYRQTLGQGPEFLTYFQNEAQLEKSRLLSDRFSAERPKGSFSTLEIQRTEQGDSAMYLCASSSGGNQPQHFGDGTRLSIL.

The rearrangement links TRBV7-9 to TRBJ1-1; no clear D. From germline, CDR1 is SEHNR and CDR2 FQNEAQ (reference sequence). Trimming cost V 5 bases and J 6 bases, with 7 bases left between them. The CDR3 runs 11 residues. The CDR3 loop reads CASSLVAEAFF. For the CDR3, the DNA is TGTGCCAGCAGCCTCGTGGCTGAAGCTTTCTTT. Supplemented by reference TRBV7-9 and TRBJ1-1, the full variable domain reads DTGVSQNPRHKITKRGQNVTFRCDPISEHNRLYWYRQTLGQGPEFLTYFQNEAQLEKSRLLSDRFSAERPKGSFSTLEIQRTEQGDSAMYLCASSLVAEAFFGQGTRLTVV.

This clonotype was recorded many times. The rearrangement uses TRBV4-1 and TRBJ2-2; D uncertain. The germline V gene has CDR1 MGHRA and CDR2 YSYEKL. The V and J ends lost 1 base and 4 bases respectively, with 7 bases between them. CDR3 length equals 14 residues. The CDR3 DNA is TGCGCCAGCAGCCAAGGAGGAGTCACCGGGGAGCTGTTTTTT. Translated, it gives CASSQGGVTGELFF.

The V call is TRBV6-1, the J call TRBJ2-2, with D hard to call. The CDR3 totals 12 residues. V lost 2 bases and J 9 bases, leaving 7 bases between the germline ends. Germline assignment: CDR1 MNHNS and CDR2 SASEGT. CDR3 in amino acids: CASSEIYRELFF. The CDR3 nucleotides read TGTGCCAGCAGTGAAATATATCGGGAGCTGTTTTTT.

This clonotype came up many times. The rearrangement links TRBV5-4 to TRBJ2-1; D is tentatively TRBD1 or TRBD2 (6 bases each). This CDR3 comprises 14 residues. The germline V gene encodes CDR1 SGHNT and CDR2 YYREEE (reference sequence). The germline V and J ends were trimmed by 7 bases and 7 bases, with 18 bases remaining between them. The CDR3 here is CASGRDGGRNEQFF. In nucleotides, the CDR3 is TGTGCCAGCGGCCGTGACGGGGGCAGGAATGAGCAGTTCTTC.

This clonotype has just a few counts. The chain carries TRBV4-2 and TRBJ2-6; possibly TRBD2 for D (6 bases). Germline values: CDR1 LGHNA, CDR2 YNFKEQ. The CDR3 totals 20 residues. Trimming stripped 0 bases from V and 0 bases from J, with 18 bases between. For the CDR3, the DNA is TGTGCCAGCAGCCAAGAGGGTTTAGGACGGAGGGCCTCTGGGGCCAACGTCCTGACTTTC. Amino acids: CASSQEGLGRRASGANVLTF.

This chain connects TRBV9 to TRBJ2-3; the match to TRBD2 covers 8 bases. Germline trimming cut 4 bases from V and 5 bases from J; bases unmatched to any gene: 12. Looked up from germline, CDR1 is SGDLS and CDR2 is YYNGEE. The CDR3 consists of 16 residues. The CDR3 sequence: CASSPRYKRGLDTQYF. CDR3 DNA sequence: TGTGCCAGCAGCCCCCGCTATAAGCGGGGGTTAGATACGCAGTATTTT. Variable domain in full (rest from reference TRBV9 and TRBJ2-3): DSGVTQTPKHLITATGQRVTLRCSPRSGDLSVYWYQQSLDQGLQFLIQYYNGEERAKGNILERFSAQQFPDLHSELNLSSLELGDSALYFCASSPRYKRGLDTQYFGPGTRLTVL.

This clonotype was recorded a few times. The genes are TRBV27 and TRBJ2-1; D gene ambiguous. V was cut by 3 bases and J by 2 bases, with 11 bases left in between. This CDR3 comprises 15 residues. CDR1 is MNHEY and CDR2 is SMNVEV in the germline V gene (reference sequence). CDR3 nucleotide sequence: TGTGCCAGCAGTTTCATGCCGAAGACCTACAATGAGCAGTTCTTC. Protein product: CASSFMPKTYNEQFF.